The next 8 T cell receptor beta chains were all read from a single sample in a study of blood T cells in healthy people across ages. For the second PCR, which ran for about 7 to 11 cycles, a sample-barcoded 5' primer and a J-beta primer mix were used. TCRdb re-called the 5' RACE reads through MiXCR, storing one row per CDR3 protein. The data show about 970,000 distinct CDR3 sequences, roughly half seen once. The sample was blood. These receptors originate from a woman aged 60 to 75 in good health.

To note about this clonotype: At one of its ends the junction is not consistent with the germline gene, which may arise from a read error. The chain has TRBV6-2 or TRBV6-3 and TRBJ2-1; D uncertain. This CDR3 comprises 13 residues. Germline CDR1 MNHEY, CDR2 SVGEGT. CDR3 nucleotides: TGTGCCGGCAGAGTGGCAGCCTACAATGAGCAGTTCTTC. Protein: CAGRVAAYNEQFF.

The V call is TRBV10-3, the J call TRBJ2-1; TRBD2 matches 8 bases. The junction had 7 bases not matched to a gene; V was cut back by 10 bases and J by 5 bases. CDR1 ENHRY and CDR2 SYGVKD come from the germline V gene. This CDR3 has 13 residues. For the CDR3, the DNA is TGTGCCACTGCCGGGACTAGTGACAATGAGCAGTTCTTC. Protein sequence: CATAGTSDNEQFF.

The gene calls are TRBV14 and TRBJ2-5; tentatively, D is TRBD1 or TRBD2 (6 bases each). Deletions cut 5 bases from V and 1 base from J, with 17 bases between. The CDR3 sequence is 16 residues long. Germline CDR1 and CDR2: SGHDN and FVKESK. CDR3 bases: TGTGCCAGCAGCTCAAGGAGGGGGTTTGGCCAAGAGACCCAGTACTTC. Amino acids: CASSSRRGFGQETQYF.

Written as DNA, the CDR3 is TGTGCCAGCAGTGAAGTGTCTAGCGGGAGCGACGAGCAGTACTTC. It translates to CASSEVSSGSDEQYF. This chain uses TRBV2 with TRBJ2-7, with TRBD2 matching over 10 bases. Trimming at V came to 1 base and at J to 5 bases, leaving 5 bases not matched to a gene. CDR3 size: 15 residues. CDR1 and CDR2 (germline): SNHLY, FYNNEI.

This clonotype was observed a handful of times. Here the CDR3 reads CASSPGGQFNYGYTF. In DNA, the CDR3 is TGTGCCAGCAGTCCGGGGGGACAGTTTAACTATGGCTACACCTTC. J is TRBJ1-2 and V is TRBV12-3 or TRBV12-4; 7 bases are a match to TRBD1. This CDR3 contains 15 residues. The junction had 7 bases not matched to a gene; V was cut back by 5 bases and J by 1 base.

The V call is TRBV7-2, the J call TRBJ2-7; 7 bases are shared with TRBD2. Germline trimming cut 2 bases from V and 11 bases from J; bases unmatched to any gene: 21. The germline CDR1 and CDR2 sequences are SGHTA and FQGNSA. The CDR3 runs 17 residues. CDR3 bases: TGTGCCAGCAGCTTAATCAGCGGGATAGGAAGTGAAGAGACCAAGTACTTC. This codes for CASSLISGIGSEETKYF. The whole variable domain, remainder taken from reference TRBV7-2 and TRBJ2-7, is GAGVSQSPSNKVTEKGKDVELRCDPISGHTALYWYRQSLGQGLEFLIYFQGNSAPDKSGLPSDRFSAERTGGSVSTLTIQRTQQEDSAVYLCASSLISGIGSEETKYFGPGTRLTVT.

This chain uses TRBV4-1 with TRBJ2-5, with D uncertain. CDR1 is MGHRA and CDR2 is YSYEKL in the germline V gene. V lost 6 bases and J 4 bases, leaving 27 bases between the germline ends. The CDR3 sequence is 18 residues long. The CDR3 is CASSGLRLGDWYGETQYF. The CDR3 bases are TGCGCCAGCAGTGGTCTCCGATTGGGTGATTGGTACGGAGAGACCCAGTACTTC.

The chain recombines TRBV10-3 with TRBJ2-1; 14 bases agree with TRBD2. The CDR3 has 16 amino acids. Germline assignment: CDR1 ENHRY and CDR2 SYGVKD. Trimming removed 6 bases from V and 4 bases from J; junction bases left unmatched: 5. CDR3: CAISPGLAGGYNEQFF. In nucleotides, the CDR3 is TGTGCCATCAGCCCCGGACTAGCGGGAGGTTACAATGAGCAGTTCTTC.